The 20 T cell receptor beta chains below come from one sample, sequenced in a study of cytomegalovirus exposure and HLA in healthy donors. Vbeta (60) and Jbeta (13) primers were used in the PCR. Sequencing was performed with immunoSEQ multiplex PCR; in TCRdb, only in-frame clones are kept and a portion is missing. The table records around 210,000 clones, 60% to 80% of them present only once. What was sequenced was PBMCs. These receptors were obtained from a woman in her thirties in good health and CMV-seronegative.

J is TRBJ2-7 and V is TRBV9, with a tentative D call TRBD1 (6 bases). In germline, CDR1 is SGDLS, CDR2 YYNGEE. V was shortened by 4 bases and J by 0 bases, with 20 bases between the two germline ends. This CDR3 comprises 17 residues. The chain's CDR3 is CASSPGLGQQYSYEQYF. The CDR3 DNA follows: TGTGCCAGCAGCCCCGGGCTGGGACAACAATACTCCTACGAGCAGTACTTC.

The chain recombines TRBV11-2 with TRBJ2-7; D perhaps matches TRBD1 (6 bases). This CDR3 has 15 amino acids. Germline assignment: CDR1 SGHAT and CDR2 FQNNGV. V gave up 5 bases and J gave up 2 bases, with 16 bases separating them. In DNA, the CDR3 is TGTGCCAGCAGCACTATAGGACAGCCTACCTACGAGCAGTACTTC. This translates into CASSTIGQPTYEQYF.

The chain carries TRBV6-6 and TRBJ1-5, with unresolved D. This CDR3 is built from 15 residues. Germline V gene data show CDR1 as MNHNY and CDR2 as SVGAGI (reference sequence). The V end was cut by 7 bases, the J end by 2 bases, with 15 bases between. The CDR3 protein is CASIPRGVGNQPQHF. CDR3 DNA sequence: TGTGCCAGCATCCCTCGCGGGGTGGGCAATCAGCCCCAGCATTTT.

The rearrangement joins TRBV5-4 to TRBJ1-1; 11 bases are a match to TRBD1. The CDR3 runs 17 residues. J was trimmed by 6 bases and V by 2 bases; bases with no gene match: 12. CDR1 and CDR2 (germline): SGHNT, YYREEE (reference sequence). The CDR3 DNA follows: TGTGCCAGCAGCTTTGGGGACAGGGGGTTTTTAGGTTCTGAAGCTTTCTTT. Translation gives CASSFGDRGFLGSEAFF.

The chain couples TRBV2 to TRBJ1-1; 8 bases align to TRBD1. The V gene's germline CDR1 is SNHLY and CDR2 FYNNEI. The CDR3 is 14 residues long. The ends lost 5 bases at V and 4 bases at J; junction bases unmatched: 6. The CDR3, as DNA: TGTGCCAGCAGTACAACAACAGGGGGCACTGAAGCTTTCTTT. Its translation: CASSTTTGGTEAFF.

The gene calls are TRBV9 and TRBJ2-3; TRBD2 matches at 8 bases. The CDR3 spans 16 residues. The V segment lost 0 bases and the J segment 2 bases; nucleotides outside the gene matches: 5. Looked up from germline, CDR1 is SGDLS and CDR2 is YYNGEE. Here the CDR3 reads CASSVGAGGYTDTQYF. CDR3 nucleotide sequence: TGTGCCAGCAGCGTAGGCGCGGGGGGTTACACAGATACGCAGTATTTT.

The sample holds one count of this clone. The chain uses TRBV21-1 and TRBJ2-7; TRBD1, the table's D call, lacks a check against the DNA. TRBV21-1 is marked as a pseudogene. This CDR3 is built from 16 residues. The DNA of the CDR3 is TGTGCCAGCAGCCCTCGCCGGCAGGCTCAAGCCTACGAGCAGTACTTC. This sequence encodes CASSPRRQAQAYEQYF.

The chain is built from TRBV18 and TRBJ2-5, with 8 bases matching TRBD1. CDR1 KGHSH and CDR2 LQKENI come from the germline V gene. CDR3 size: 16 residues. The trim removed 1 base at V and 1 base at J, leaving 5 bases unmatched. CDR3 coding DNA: TGTGCCAGCTCACCACGGGGGACAGGATTCCAAGAGACCCAGTACTTC. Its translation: CASSPRGTGFQETQYF. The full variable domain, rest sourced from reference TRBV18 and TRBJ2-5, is NAGVMQNPRHLVRRRGQEARLRCSPMKGHSHVYWYRQLPEEGLKFMVYLQKENIIDESGMPKERFSAEFPKEGPSILRIQQVVRGDSAAYFCASSPRGTGFQETQYFGPGTRLLVL.

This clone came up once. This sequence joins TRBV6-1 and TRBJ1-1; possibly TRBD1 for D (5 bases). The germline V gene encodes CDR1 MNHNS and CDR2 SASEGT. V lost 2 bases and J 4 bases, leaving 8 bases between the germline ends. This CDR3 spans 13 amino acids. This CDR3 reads CASSESRATEAFF. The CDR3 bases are TGTGCCAGCAGTGAAAGCAGGGCCACTGAAGCTTTCTTT.

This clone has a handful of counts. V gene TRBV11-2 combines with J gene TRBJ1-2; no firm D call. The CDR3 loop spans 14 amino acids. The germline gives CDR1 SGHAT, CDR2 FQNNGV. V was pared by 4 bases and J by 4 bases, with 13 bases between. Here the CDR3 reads CASSSHPTGYGYTF. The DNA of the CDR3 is TGTGCCAGCAGCTCTCACCCCACTGGCTATGGCTACACCTTC.

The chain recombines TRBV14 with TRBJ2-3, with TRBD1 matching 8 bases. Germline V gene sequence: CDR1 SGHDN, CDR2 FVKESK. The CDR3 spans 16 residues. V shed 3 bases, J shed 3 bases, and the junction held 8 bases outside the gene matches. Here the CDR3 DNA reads TGTGCCAGCAGCCATCAGGACAGGGCGGGTACAGATACGCAGTATTTT. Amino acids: CASSHQDRAGTDTQYF. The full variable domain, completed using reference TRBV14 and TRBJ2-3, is EAGVTQFPSHSVIEKGQTVTLRCDPISGHDNLYWYRRVMGKEIKFLLHFVKESKQDESGMPNNRFLAERTGGTYSTLKVQPAELEDSGVYFCASSHQDRAGTDTQYFGPGTRLTVL.

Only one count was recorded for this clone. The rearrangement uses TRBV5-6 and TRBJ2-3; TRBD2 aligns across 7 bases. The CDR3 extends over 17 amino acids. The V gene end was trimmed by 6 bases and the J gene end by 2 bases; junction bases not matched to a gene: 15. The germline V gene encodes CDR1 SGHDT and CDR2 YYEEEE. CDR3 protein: CASTPGSLAEFTDTQYF. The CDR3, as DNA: TGTGCCAGCACCCCGGGGAGTCTAGCGGAGTTCACAGATACGCAGTATTTT.

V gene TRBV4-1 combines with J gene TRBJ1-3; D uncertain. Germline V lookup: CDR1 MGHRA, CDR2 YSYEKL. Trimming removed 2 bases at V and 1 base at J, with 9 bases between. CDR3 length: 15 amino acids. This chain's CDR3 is CASSQRSRSGNTIYF. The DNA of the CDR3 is TGCGCCAGCAGCCAAAGGAGCAGATCTGGAAACACCATATATTTT.

DNA of the CDR3: TGTGCCAGCAGCCCGACGCGGACAACGTCGGGCCAGCCCCAGCATTTT. Protein sequence: CASSPTRTTSGQPQHF. The gene calls are TRBV28 and TRBJ1-5; tentatively, D is TRBD1 (5 bases). The germline V gene has CDR1 MDHEN and CDR2 SYDVKM. The CDR3 covers 16 residues. V lost 6 bases, J lost 7 bases, and 22 bases lay in between.

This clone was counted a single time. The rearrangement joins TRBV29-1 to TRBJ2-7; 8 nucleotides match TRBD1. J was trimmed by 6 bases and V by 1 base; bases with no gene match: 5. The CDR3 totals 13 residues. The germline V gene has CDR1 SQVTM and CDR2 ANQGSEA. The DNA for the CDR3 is TGCAGCGTTGAAGTCCTGACAGGGGCCGAGCAGTACTTC. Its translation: CSVEVLTGAEQYF.

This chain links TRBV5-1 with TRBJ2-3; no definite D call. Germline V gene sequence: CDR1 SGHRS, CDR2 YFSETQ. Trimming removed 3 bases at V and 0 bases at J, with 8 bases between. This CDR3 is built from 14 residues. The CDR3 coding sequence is TGCGCCAGCAGCTGGGCAGCTAGCACAGATACGCAGTATTTT. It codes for CASSWAASTDTQYF.

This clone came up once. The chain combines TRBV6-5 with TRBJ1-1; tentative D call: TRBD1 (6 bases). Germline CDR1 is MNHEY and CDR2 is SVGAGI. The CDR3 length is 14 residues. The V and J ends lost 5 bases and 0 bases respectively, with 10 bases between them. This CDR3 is CASSPGHLNTEAFF. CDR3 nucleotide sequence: TGTGCCAGCAGTCCGGGACACCTGAACACTGAAGCTTTCTTT.

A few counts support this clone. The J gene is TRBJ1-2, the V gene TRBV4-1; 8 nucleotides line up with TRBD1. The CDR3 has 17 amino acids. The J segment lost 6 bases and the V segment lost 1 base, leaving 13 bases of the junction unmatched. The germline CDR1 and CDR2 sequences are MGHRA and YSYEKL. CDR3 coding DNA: TGCGCCAGCAGCCAAGTTGAGAACAGGGGGTTTGAGGATGGCTACACCTTC. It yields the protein CASSQVENRGFEDGYTF.

CDR3 nucleotide sequence: TGTGCCAGCAGCGTGGACAGGGGGGTTATAGCTGAAGCTTTCTTT. Its translation is CASSVDRGVIAEAFF. The chain carries TRBV11-2 and TRBJ1-1; 10 bases map to TRBD1. The CDR3 covers 15 residues. J was trimmed by 6 bases and V by 5 bases; bases with no gene match: 9. Germline V gene lookup returns CDR1 SGHAT and CDR2 FQNNGV. Full variable domain (missing parts from reference TRBV11-2 and TRBJ1-1): EAGVAQSPRYKIIEKRQSVAFWCNPISGHATLYWYQQILGQGPKLLIQFQNNGVVDDSQLPKDRFSAERLKGVDSTLKIQPAKLEDSAVYLCASSVDRGVIAEAFFGQGTRLTVV.

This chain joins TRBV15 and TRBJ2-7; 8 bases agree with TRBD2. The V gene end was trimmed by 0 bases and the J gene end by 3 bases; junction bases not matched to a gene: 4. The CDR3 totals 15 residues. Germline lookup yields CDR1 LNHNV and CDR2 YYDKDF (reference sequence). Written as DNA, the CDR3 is TGTGCCACCAGCAGAGATAGTCTAGCGGGCTACGAGCAGTACTTC. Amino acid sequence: CATSRDSLAGYEQYF.